This T cell receptor (beta chain) was sequenced during a study of cytomegalovirus exposure and HLA in healthy donors. Points from the study as a whole: Later findings reportedly placed an Asian-associated ancestry cluster below the roughly 670-donor mean for N-insertions. For cytomegalovirus status, the classifier reportedly gave diagnoses with high specificity and sensitivity. The study labeled fewer than 200 TCR beta chains cytomegalovirus-associated. Later analysis indicated greater clonal expansion among HLA-associated TCR beta chains than among equally common other chains.

J gave up 11 bases and V 3 bases, and 15 bases lay outside the gene matches. The CDR3 contains 15 residues. Germline CDR1 and CDR2: LNHNV and YYDKDF (reference sequence). Of note for this clone: Antigen: not known. The sample contains more than one DNA sequence encoding this CDR3.

The PCR had 60 Vbeta and 13 Jbeta primers. TCRdb keeps only in-frame clones here, not all; method: immunoSEQ multiplex PCR. The sample holds some 250,000 clones, over 80% seen once. Sample: PBMCs. This sequence was found in a woman between 40 and 50 years old in good health and CMV-seropositive. J is TRBJ1-2 and V is TRBV15; TRBD1 aligns across 7 bases. In DNA form, the CDR3 reads TGTGCCACCAGCAGGGAATACAGGGGCCAGGGGGGTTACACCTTC. Its protein is CATSREYRGQGGYTF.